This TCR beta chain was profiled in a study of glioma-infiltrating T cells. TCR alpha and beta CDR3 regions were amplified from RNA using iRepertoire nested multiplex PCR. Tissue mRNA or PBMC total RNA, about 85-400 ng, went into one-step reverse transcription and amplification. Each CDR3 protein gets one entry after TCRdb re-called the multiplex PCR reads with MiXCR. The sample consists of over 130,000 distinct CDR3 sequences, more than 35% of them appearing once. The CDR3 length is 16 residues. Trimming shortened V by 4 bases and J by 2 bases, and 16 bases separated the two germline ends. From germline, CDR1 is SGHAT and CDR2 FQNNGV. As regards this clonotype: What it binds is unknown.

General study findings and limits: Only very few CDR3 sequences appeared in both tissue and blood. Non-neoplastic patients had below-expected tissue-blood divergence, while all gliomas exceeded expectation.

The sample consisted of glioma tissue, nonneoplastic brain tissue, or PBMCs (not recorded which). This chain connects TRBV11-2 to TRBJ2-3; unclear D gene. This receptor was obtained from a human donor with low-grade glioma or glioblastoma, undergoing nonglioma brain surgery, or in good health (not recorded which). The CDR3 region has the DNA TGTGCCAGCAGCTCTGGTCGGGCTCCCTCCACAGATACGCAGTATTTT. Protein product: CASSSGRAPSTDTQYF.